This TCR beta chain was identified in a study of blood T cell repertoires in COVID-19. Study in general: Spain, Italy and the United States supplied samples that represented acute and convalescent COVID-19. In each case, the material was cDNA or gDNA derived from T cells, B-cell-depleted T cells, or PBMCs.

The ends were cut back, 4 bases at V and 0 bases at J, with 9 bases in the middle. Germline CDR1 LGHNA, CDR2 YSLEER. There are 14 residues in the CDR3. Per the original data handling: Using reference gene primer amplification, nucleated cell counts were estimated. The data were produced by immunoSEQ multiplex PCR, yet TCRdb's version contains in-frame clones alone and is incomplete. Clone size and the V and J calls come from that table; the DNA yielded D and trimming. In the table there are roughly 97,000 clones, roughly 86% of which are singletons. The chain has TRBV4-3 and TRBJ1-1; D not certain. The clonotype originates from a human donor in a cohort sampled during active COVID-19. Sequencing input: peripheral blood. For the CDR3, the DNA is TGCGCCAGCAGCCCCAATTACTTGAACACTGAAGCTTTCTTT. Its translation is CASSPNYLNTEAFF.